Sequencing of this T cell receptor beta chain was carried out in a study of T cells after yellow fever vaccination. General study points: Compared with primary, the secondary response was weaker and peaked at day 5, not 15.

For this clonotype: Its antigen remains unidentified.

The V gene's germline CDR1 is DFQATT and CDR2 SNEGSKA (reference sequence). Deletions cut 1 base from V and 6 bases from J, with 10 bases between. The CDR3 runs 13 residues. TCRdb redid the calling of the 5' RACE reads with MiXCR, one entry per CDR3 protein. Of roughly 500,000 distinct CDR3 sequences listed, 15% to 20% are singletons. The chain recombines TRBV20-1 with TRBJ1-5; D is possibly TRBD1 (6 bases). The receptor's source is a man aged 30 to 45 who received the YFV17D yellow fever vaccine. This specimen was PBMCs, taken 15 days after the yellow fever booster vaccination. CDR3 in DNA: TGCAGTGCTAGAGCCGGGGGCAGTCAGCCCCAGCATTTT. This gives the protein CSARAGGSQPQHF.